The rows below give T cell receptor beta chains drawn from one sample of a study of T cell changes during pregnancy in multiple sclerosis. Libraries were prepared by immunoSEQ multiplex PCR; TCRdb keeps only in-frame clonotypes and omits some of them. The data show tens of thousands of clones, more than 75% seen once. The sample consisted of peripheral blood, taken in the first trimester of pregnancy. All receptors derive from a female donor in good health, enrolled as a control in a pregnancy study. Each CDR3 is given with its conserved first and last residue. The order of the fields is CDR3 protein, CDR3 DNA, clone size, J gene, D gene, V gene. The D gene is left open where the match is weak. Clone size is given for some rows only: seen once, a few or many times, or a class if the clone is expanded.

CASSRGSDTQYF TGTGCCAGCAGCAGGGGCTCAGATACGCAGTATTTT - TRBJ2-3 - TRBV9
CASSPWRTEAFF TGTGCCAGCAGCCCCTGGCGGACTGAAGCTTTCTTT - TRBJ1-1 - TRBV13
CASSVTGTMNTEAFF TGCGCCAGCAGCGTGACAGGGACCATGAACACTGAAGCTTTCTTT - TRBJ1-1 TRBD1 TRBV5-1
CASSYEGGAEAFF TGTGCCAGCAGTTACGAGGGGGGGGCTGAAGCTTTCTTT - TRBJ1-1 - TRBV6-5
CASSLGLAGGLDIQYF TGCGCCAGCAGCTTGGGGCTCGCGGGGGGGCTGGACATTCAGTACTTC few TRBJ2-4 TRBD2 TRBV5-1
CASSYEQRNQPQHF TGTGCCAGCAGTTATGAACAGAGAAATCAGCCCCAGCATTTT once TRBJ1-5 - TRBV6-6
CASSPKNREGGTYNEQFF TGTGCCAGCTCACCAAAAAACAGGGAGGGAGGGACCTACAATGAGCAGTTCTTC - TRBJ2-1 - TRBV18
CASSLTAAGTAEAFF TGTGCCAGCAGTCTAACGGCGGCCGGGACAGCTGAAGCTTTCTTT few TRBJ1-1 TRBD1 TRBV28
CASSLAQVPGELFF TGCGCCAGCAGTTTGGCACAGGTACCCGGGGAGCTGTTTTTT - TRBJ2-2 - TRBV5-1
CASSPQGDTEAFF TGTGCCAGCAGCCCCCAGGGGGACACTGAAGCTTTCTTT - TRBJ1-1 TRBD1 TRBV6-6
CASSISGTNYGYTF TGTGCCAGTAGTATTTCCGGGACTAACTATGGCTACACCTTC many TRBJ1-2 - TRBV19
CAISEGDRGRPNEKLFF TGTGCCATCAGTGAGGGGGACAGGGGGCGGCCTAATGAAAAACTGTTTTTT - TRBJ1-4 TRBD1 TRBV10-3